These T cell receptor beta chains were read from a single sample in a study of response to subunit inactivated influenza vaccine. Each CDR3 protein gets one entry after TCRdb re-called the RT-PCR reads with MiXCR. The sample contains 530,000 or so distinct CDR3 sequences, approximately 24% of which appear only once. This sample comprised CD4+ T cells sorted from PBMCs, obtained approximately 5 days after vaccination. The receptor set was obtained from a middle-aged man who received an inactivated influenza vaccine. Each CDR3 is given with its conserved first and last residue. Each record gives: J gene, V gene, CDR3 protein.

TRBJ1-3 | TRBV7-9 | CASSSGSSGNTIYF
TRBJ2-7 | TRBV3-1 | CASSRGLAVSYEQYF
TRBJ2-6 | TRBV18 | CASSPSLAGVSGANVLTF
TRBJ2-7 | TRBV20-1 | CSARVPAEAYEQYF
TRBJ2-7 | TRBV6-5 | CASSYLQGGNSEQYF
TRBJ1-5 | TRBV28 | CASVEGQGRGDSNQPQHF
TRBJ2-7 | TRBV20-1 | CSAETGFKDEQYF
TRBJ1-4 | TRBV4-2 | CASSQVVGRSNEKLFF
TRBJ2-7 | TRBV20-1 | CSARVAAHPYEQYF
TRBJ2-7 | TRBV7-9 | CASSSGTGVYEQYF
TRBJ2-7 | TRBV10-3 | CAISDSGAGGSYEQYF
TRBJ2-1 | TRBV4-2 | CASSRRAGVGLYNEQFF
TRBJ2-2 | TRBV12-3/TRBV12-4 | CASSQRYTGELFF
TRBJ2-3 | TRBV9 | CASSVGLAGFTDTQYF
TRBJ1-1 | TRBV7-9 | CASSLAMGLAEAFF
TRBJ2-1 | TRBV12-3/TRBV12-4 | CASSSQGDYEQFF
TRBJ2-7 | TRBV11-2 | CASSLVFSRGFVTGSYEQYF
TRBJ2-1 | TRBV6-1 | CASTGLAGAGEQFF
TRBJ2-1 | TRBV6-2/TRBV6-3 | CASRTVGLDNEQFF
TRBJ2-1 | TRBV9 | CASSADREEPFF
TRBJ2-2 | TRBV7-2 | CASSLAQGPTGELFF
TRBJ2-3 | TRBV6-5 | CASRESADTQYF
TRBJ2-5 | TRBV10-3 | CAISRGTGEETQYF
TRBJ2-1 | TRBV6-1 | CASSVRETSNEQFF
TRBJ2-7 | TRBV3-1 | CACSQTGTGVPEQYF
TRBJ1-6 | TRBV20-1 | CSARDGWGGALHF
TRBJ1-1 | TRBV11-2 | CASSLGPEDTEAFF
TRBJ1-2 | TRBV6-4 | CAREGTAQNLYGYTF
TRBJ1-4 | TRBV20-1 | CSAHREKLFF
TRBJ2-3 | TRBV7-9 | CASNRVGENTQYF